Each of the 25 T cell receptor beta chains below was sequenced from the same sample in a study of blood T cell repertoires in COVID-19. Profiled with immunoSEQ multiplex PCR; TCRdb holds only in-frame clones, not every one. The data show about 160,000 clones, 89% seen once. Sample: peripheral blood. Receptor source: a man in his sixties with acute or convalescent COVID-19.

The chain employs TRBV9 and TRBJ1-1; D gene unclear. This CDR3 has 13 residues. Looked up from germline, CDR1 is SGDLS and CDR2 is YYNGEE. Trimming pared 0 bases from V and 0 bases from J, leaving 3 bases between. CDR3 coding DNA: TGTGCCAGCAGCGTAGGTATGAACACTGAAGCTTTCTTT. Translated, it gives CASSVGMNTEAFF.

The J gene is TRBJ1-6, the V gene TRBV4-3, with D maybe TRBD1 (5 bases). The CDR3 loop spans 15 amino acids. The V gene's germline CDR1 is LGHNA and CDR2 YSLEER. V dropped 0 bases and J dropped 8 bases, with 11 bases sitting between them. The CDR3 reads CASSQDRRGDSPLHF. The CDR3 coding sequence is TGCGCCAGCAGCCAAGACCGGCGGGGGGATTCACCCCTCCACTTT.

The count of this clone is one. The chain is built from TRBV6-5 and TRBJ1-6, with D tentatively TRBD1 (5 bases). V lost 6 bases and J 7 bases, leaving 13 bases between the germline ends. Germline V gene sequence: CDR1 MNHEY, CDR2 SVGAGI. CDR3 length: 14 residues. The CDR3 region has the DNA TGTGCCAGCAGCCGCGGCAGGGTGAATTCACCCCTCCACTTT. Protein sequence: CASSRGRVNSPLHF.

The chain recombines TRBV2 with TRBJ1-3; no reliable D call. V shed 7 bases and J shed 7 bases, with 14 bases lying between them. CDR3 length: 13 residues. Germline-derived CDR1 and CDR2 are SNHLY and FYNNEI. CDR3 region: CASTRLGGNTIYF. Here the CDR3 DNA reads TGTGCCAGCACTAGATTAGGTGGGAACACCATATATTTT.

The rearrangement links TRBV6-2 or TRBV6-3 to TRBJ2-5; the D is unclear. Germline V gene lookup returns CDR1 MNHEY and CDR2 SVGEGT. The germline V and J ends were trimmed by 5 bases and 0 bases, with 16 bases remaining between them. The CDR3 has 16 amino acids. The chain's CDR3 is CASSPRKELDQETQYF. As DNA, the CDR3 is TGTGCCAGCAGTCCACGTAAGGAGTTGGACCAAGAGACCCAGTACTTC.

This chain joins TRBV5-1 and TRBJ2-7, with 7 bases aligning to TRBD1. The V segment lost 0 bases and the J segment 1 base; nucleotides outside the gene matches: 10. Germline CDR1 SGHRS, CDR2 YFSETQ. CDR3 length equals 17 residues. The CDR3 loop is CASSLAGVAGGSYEQYF. The CDR3 coding sequence is TGCGCCAGCAGCTTGGCCGGCGTGGCAGGGGGATCCTACGAGCAGTACTTC.

This clone was counted once. This chain links TRBV19 with TRBJ2-6, with D possibly matching TRBD1 (6 bases). The CDR3 sequence is 17 residues long. The germline V gene has CDR1 LNHDA and CDR2 SQIVND (reference sequence). The V end lost 7 bases, the J end lost 0 bases, and 16 bases lay between the germline ends. The DNA of the CDR3 is TGTGCCAGTACCCCGGGACACCTTAGCTCTGGGGCCAACGTCCTGACTTTC. Translated: CASTPGHLSSGANVLTF.

The chain is built from TRBV5-1 and TRBJ2-3; 7 nucleotides match TRBD1. The CDR3 is 14 amino acids. V dropped 4 bases and J dropped 4; count of bases not matched to a gene: 6. The V gene's germline CDR1 is SGHRS and CDR2 YFSETQ. The CDR3 nucleotides read TGCGCCAGCAGCCCGGGACAGAGATCAGATACGCAGTATTTT. It encodes CASSPGQRSDTQYF. Together with reference TRBV5-1 and TRBJ2-3, the CDR3 gives the full variable domain: KAGVTQTPRYLIKTRGQQVTLSCSPISGHRSVSWYQQTPGQGLQFLFEYFSETQRNKGNFPGRFSGRQFSNSRSEMNVSTLELGDSALYLCASSPGQRSDTQYFGPGTRLTVL.

CDR3 DNA: TGTGCCATCAGTGAGATCCGGGACAGGGGTAACACTGAAGCTTTCTTT. This gives the protein CAISEIRDRGNTEAFF. The chain employs TRBV10-3 and TRBJ1-1; 10 nucleotides match TRBD1. V shed 2 bases, J shed 2 bases, and the junction held 5 bases outside the gene matches. This CDR3 region has 16 residues. Germline lookup yields CDR1 ENHRY and CDR2 SYGVKD.

The chain recombines TRBV20-1 with TRBJ1-5; 8 nucleotides agree with TRBD1. The CDR3 is 16 residues long. Germline V gene data show CDR1 as DFQATT and CDR2 as SNEGSKA (reference sequence). Unmatched junction bases numbered 10, after V lost 3 bases and J lost 3 bases. CDR3 residues: CSASDRGQGANQPQHF. In DNA form, the CDR3 reads TGCAGTGCTAGTGATCGAGGGCAGGGGGCCAATCAGCCCCAGCATTTT.

The CDR3 sequence is CASSESADRTYEQYF. CDR3 sequence (DNA): TGTGCCAGCAGCGAATCGGCGGACAGGACCTACGAGCAGTACTTC. This chain uses TRBV4-2 with TRBJ2-7, with 7 bases identical to TRBD1. With 5 bases clipped from V and 2 bases from J, the junction kept 9 bases outside the gene matches. The CDR3 sequence is 15 residues long. Germline CDR1 is LGHNA and CDR2 is YNFKEQ.

This clone was seen a handful of times. The chain combines TRBV10-2 with TRBJ1-5; TRBD1 matches 7 bases. The CDR3 covers 15 residues. CDR1 is WSHSY, CDR2 SAAADI, per germline. V lost 6 bases and J lost 7; bases outside the gene matches: 12. CDR3 amino acids: CASRDKQGQGQPQHF. The DNA for the CDR3 is TGCGCCAGCAGAGACAAACAGGGGCAGGGGCAGCCCCAGCATTTT.

This sequence joins TRBV6-5 and TRBJ1-1, with unresolved D. Germline V gives CDR1 MNHEY, CDR2 SVGAGI. This CDR3 comprises 15 residues. The germline V and J ends were trimmed by 5 bases and 1 base, with 14 bases remaining between them. The CDR3 here is CASSQRTWGNTEAFF. In DNA form, the CDR3 reads TGTGCCAGCAGTCAACGGACTTGGGGGAACACTGAAGCTTTCTTT.

This clone has only a few counts. The rearrangement links TRBV5-1 to TRBJ2-1; D unclear. There are 17 residues in the CDR3. Germline V gene lookup returns CDR1 SGHRS and CDR2 YFSETQ. Trimming took off 1 base at V and 1 base at J, with 15 bases between the two ends. CDR3 sequence: CASSLRSALLSYNEQFF. For the CDR3, the DNA is TGCGCCAGCAGCTTGCGATCCGCCTTACTTTCCTACAATGAGCAGTTCTTC.

The rearrangement uses TRBV9 and TRBJ1-1, with a possible D match to TRBD1 (5 bases). The V gene lost 3 bases and the J gene lost 0 bases, with 12 bases spanning the gap. The CDR3 is made up of 15 amino acids. CDR1 and CDR2 (germline): SGDLS, YYNGEE. The CDR3 DNA is TGTGCCAGCAGCGAATCACAGGTAATGAACACTGAAGCTTTCTTT. Protein sequence: CASSESQVMNTEAFF.

The J gene is TRBJ1-5, the V gene TRBV24-1; D unclear. The V gene lost 9 bases and the J gene lost 2 bases, with 10 bases spanning the gap. Germline V CDR1 and CDR2: KGHDR, SFDVKD. The CDR3 totals 13 residues. The CDR3 nucleotides are TGTGCCACCCGGGGAGTAGGCAATCAGCCCCAGCATTTT. Translated, it gives CATRGVGNQPQHF.

V and J are TRBV9 and TRBJ2-7, with D maybe TRBD2 (6 bases). V lost 4 bases and J lost 0, with 11 bases in between. There are 14 residues in the CDR3. Germline V CDR1 and CDR2: SGDLS, YYNGEE. The CDR3 loop is CASSRDFNSYEQYF. In DNA, the CDR3 is TGTGCCAGCAGCCGGGACTTCAACTCCTACGAGCAGTACTTC. Full variable domain (missing parts from reference TRBV9 and TRBJ2-7): DSGVTQTPKHLITATGQRVTLRCSPRSGDLSVYWYQQSLDQGLQFLIQYYNGEERAKGNILERFSAQQFPDLHSELNLSSLELGDSALYFCASSRDFNSYEQYFGPGTRLTVT.

The chain couples TRBV11-2 to TRBJ2-3; D call uncertain. V was trimmed by 3 bases and J by 4 bases, leaving 14 bases between them. The CDR3 consists of 15 residues. Germline CDR1 SGHAT, CDR2 FQNNGV. Written as DNA, the CDR3 is TGTGCCAGCAGCTTTCGCGGCAGTTCCTCAGATACGCAGTATTTT. Translating it yields CASSFRGSSSDTQYF.

This clone was observed a single time. The rearrangement joins TRBV6-5 to TRBJ1-2; 11 nucleotides line up with TRBD1. V dropped 2 bases and J dropped 7; count of bases not matched to a gene: 6. This CDR3 region has 15 residues. Germline V gene data show CDR1 as MNHEY and CDR2 as SVGAGI. This CDR3 reads CASSYGQGAIGGYTF. The CDR3 bases are TGTGCCAGCAGTTACGGACAGGGGGCTATCGGTGGCTACACCTTC.

V gene TRBV2 combines with J gene TRBJ1-2; no clear D. Germline loops: CDR1 SNHLY, CDR2 FYNNEI. This CDR3 has 13 amino acids. The V gene lost 7 bases and the J gene lost 6 bases, with 15 bases spanning the gap. For the CDR3, the DNA is TGTGCCAGCATGGCCGGAGGATGGGATGGCTACACCTTC. It is translated as CASMAGGWDGYTF.

The rearrangement uses TRBV5-1 and TRBJ2-1, with TRBD1 identical over 7 bases. The germline CDR1 and CDR2 sequences are SGHRS and YFSETQ. This CDR3 region has 13 residues. The trim removed 4 bases at V and 6 bases at J, leaving 4 bases unmatched. The CDR3 reads CASSRTGVNEQFF. The CDR3 region has the DNA TGCGCCAGCAGCCGAACAGGGGTCAATGAGCAGTTCTTC.

The genes are TRBV15 and TRBJ1-1; TRBD1 agrees at 7 bases. Germline V gene data show CDR1 as LNHNV and CDR2 as YYDKDF (reference sequence). The V segment lost 2 bases and the J segment 3 bases; nucleotides outside the gene matches: 3. The CDR3 has 14 residues. CDR3 nucleotide sequence: TGTGCCACCAGCAGAAAGACAGGGCACACTGAAGCTTTCTTT. Its translation is CATSRKTGHTEAFF.

V gene TRBV6-2 or TRBV6-3 combines with J gene TRBJ2-7, with D uncertain. CDR1 MNHEY and CDR2 SVGEGT come from the germline V gene. The CDR3 runs to 13 residues. Trimming removed 5 bases at V and 7 bases at J, with 15 bases between. The CDR3 DNA reads TGTGCCAGCAGTGTAGAACGCGAGGCAGAGCAGTACTTC. It encodes CASSVEREAEQYF.

The chain couples TRBV3-1 (or the pseudogene TRBV3-2) to TRBJ1-2, with TRBD1 matching over 8 bases. The CDR3 is 13 residues long. CDR1 is LGHDT and CDR2 is YNNKEL in the germline V gene (reference sequence). V lost 3 bases, J lost 7 bases, and 4 bases stayed unmatched. CDR3 sequence reads: CASSQNQGAGYTF. The DNA for the CDR3 is TGTGCCAGCAGCCAGAATCAGGGGGCTGGCTACACCTTC.

The rearrangement links TRBV7-2 to TRBJ1-1; 8 bases match TRBD1. The length of the CDR3 is 15 residues. The J segment lost 8 bases and the V segment lost 3 bases, leaving 11 bases of the junction unmatched. In germline, CDR1 is SGHTA, CDR2 FQGNSA. In DNA form, the CDR3 reads TGTGCCAGCAGCTTGGCGCCCAGGGGGCTAGGGGAAGCTTTCTTT. Protein sequence: CASSLAPRGLGEAFF.